This TCR beta chain came from a study of follicular helper T cells after annual influenza vaccination. The table came from immunoSEQ multiplex PCR; TCRdb's copy has only in-frame clones and leaves some out. In the table there are approximately 11,000 clones, roughly 80% of which are singletons. CDR3 length equals 16 residues. In germline, CDR1 is SEHNR, CDR2 FQNEAQ (reference sequence). V lost 5 bases and J lost 0, with 15 bases in between. Sorted blood CD4 subsets were sequenced before and after adults received seasonal inactivated influenza vaccine. Source: CXCR5- memory CD4+ T cells sorted from blood, taken 6 weeks after influenza vaccination. The V call is TRBV7-9, the J call TRBJ2-3, with a possible D match to TRBD1 (6 bases). The TCR originated in an adult who received the influenza vaccine. The CDR3 coding sequence is TGTGCCAGCAGCCCACATTTAGGGGGAAGCACAGATACGCAGTATTTT. It is translated as CASSPHLGGSTDTQYF.